The sequence of this T cell receptor beta chain was determined in a study of OX40 agonist ivuxolimab in advanced cancers. About the study: Every patient in dose escalation had hepatocellular carcinoma, melanoma, renal cell or head and neck cancer. Findings and caveats of the study: CD8+ T cells showed, on average, more clonal expansion than CD4+ cells.

Data came from immunoSEQ multiplex PCR; TCRdb stores just in-frame clones and leaves some out. The sample consists of under 70,000 clones, around 91% of them appearing once. In the case of this clone: Its antigen is not identified.

The CDR3 is 20 residues long. The ends lost 0 bases at V and 3 bases at J; junction bases unmatched: 17. The input for sequencing was CD4+ or CD8+ T cells sorted from blood, taken in a trial of the OX40 agonist ivuxolimab. This receptor was taken from an adult with an advanced solid tumor such as melanoma, head and neck, liver or kidney cancer. The gene calls are TRBV23-1 and TRBJ1-5, with TRBD1 matching 7 bases. TRBV23-1 is an ORF; its function is uncertain. The CDR3 DNA is TGCGCCAGCAGTCAATCGAGTGCGGGGACAGAATTTATTCACAATCAGCCCCAGCATTTT. The encoded protein is CASSQSSAGTEFIHNQPQHF.